Shown below are 11 T cell receptor beta chains from a single sample sequenced in a study of shared clonotypes between healthy human individuals. Method: immunoSEQ multiplex PCR; TCRdb's copy keeps in-frame clones and lacks some. The repertoire holds nearly 750,000 clones, with approximately 77% as singletons. Source material: memory CD4+ T cells sorted from blood. As for subset: CD45RA-negative fraction. Receptor source: a woman aged 25-40 years in good health.

Turning to this clone: Other DNA sequences from this sample encode an identical CDR3 as well. The chain joins TRBV5-1 to TRBJ2-1, with 12 bases identical to TRBD2. CDR3 length: 15 amino acids. Germline V gives CDR1 SGHRS, CDR2 YFSETQ. Germline trimming cut 2 bases from V and 3 bases from J; bases unmatched to any gene: 0. The chain's CDR3 is CASSLLAGGYNEQFF. CDR3 DNA sequence: TGCGCCAGCAGCTTACTAGCGGGAGGCTACAATGAGCAGTTCTTC.

This chain connects TRBV7-3 to TRBJ2-2; no definite D call. This CDR3 spans 14 amino acids. Trimming cost V 3 bases and J 1 base, with 6 bases left between them. Germline V gene lookup returns CDR1 SGHTA and CDR2 FQGTGA. CDR3 nucleotide sequence: TGTGCCAGCAGCTTTGGAGAGAACACCGGGGAGCTGTTTTTT. It codes for CASSFGENTGELFF. The variable domain in full, with the rest retrieved from reference TRBV7-3 and TRBJ2-2, is GAGVSQTPSNKVTEKGKYVELRCDPISGHTALYWYRQSLGQGPEFLIYFQGTGAADDSGLPNDRFFAVRPEGSVSTLKIQRTERGDSAVYLCASSFGENTGELFFGEGSRLTVL.

The V gene is TRBV19, the J gene TRBJ1-5; D call uncertain. Trimming removed 8 bases from V and 0 bases from J, with 11 bases in between. Looked up from germline, CDR1 is LNHDA and CDR2 is SQIVND (reference sequence). CDR3 length: 14 amino acids. The CDR3 DNA reads TGTGCCAGTGGCCTCGTTAATAGCAATCAGCCCCAGCATTTT. Translation: CASGLVNSNQPQHF. Supplemented by reference TRBV19 and TRBJ1-5, the full variable domain reads DGGITQSPKYLFRKEGQNVTLSCEQNLNHDAMYWYRQDPGQGLRLIYYSQIVNDFQKGDIAEGYSVSREKKESFPLTVTSAQKNPTAFYLCASGLVNSNQPQHFGDGTRLSIL.

By share of the sample, this clone is medium-sized (0.01 to 0.1%). This sample includes further DNA sequences coding for the same CDR3. J is TRBJ2-5 and V is TRBV30; 8 positions agree with TRBD2. V shed 4 bases and J 2 bases; nucleotides not matched to a gene: 3. This CDR3 has 13 residues. Germline CDR1 is GTSNPN and CDR2 is SVGIG (reference sequence). DNA for the CDR3: TGTGCCTGGACGACGGGAGGGCAAGAGACCCAGTACTTC. Residues: CAWTTGGQETQYF.

The gene calls are TRBV19 and TRBJ1-5; tentatively, D is TRBD1 (6 bases). The CDR3 loop spans 12 amino acids. V shed 8 bases and J shed 4 bases, with 9 bases lying between them. Germline values: CDR1 LNHDA, CDR2 SQIVND (reference sequence). Written as DNA, the CDR3 is TGTGCCAGTGACAGGTCAAATCAGCCCCAGCATTTT. It codes for CASDRSNQPQHF.

This clone was recorded a few times. The rearrangement joins TRBV5-1 to TRBJ1-4, with 7 bases matching TRBD1. V shed 4 bases and J 5 bases; nucleotides not matched to a gene: 8. CDR3 length: 15 amino acids. Looked up from germline, CDR1 is SGHRS and CDR2 is YFSETQ. Here the CDR3 reads CASSQQGTENEKLFF. For the CDR3, the DNA is TGCGCCAGCAGCCAACAAGGGACAGAAAATGAAAAACTGTTTTTT.

This clone appeared a few times. The V call is TRBV5-3, the J call TRBJ1-5; D not resolved. TRBV5-3 is an open reading frame whose function is uncertain. The ends were cut back, 0 bases at V and 7 bases at J, with 14 bases in the middle. The CDR3 is 15 amino acids. CDR3 region: CARSLEAEGLQPQHF. Written as DNA, the CDR3 is TGTGCCAGAAGCTTGGAGGCAGAGGGCCTGCAGCCCCAGCATTTT.

This clone was detected only once. Just one base apart from a much larger clone, this may be a read error. V usage is TRBV14 and J usage is TRBJ2-7; TRBD1 is a possible D gene (5 bases). V was clipped by 1 base and J by 1 base, with 17 bases between them. The CDR3 spans 17 residues. Germline V gives CDR1 SGHDN, CDR2 FVKESK. The CDR3 DNA sequence: TGTGCCAGCAGCCAAGGCGTTCTAAGGGGCGAGTCCTACGAGCAGTACTTC. It is translated as CASSQGVLRGESYEQYF.

This clone was counted a few times. The chain employs TRBV29-1 and TRBJ1-1, with 8 bases lining up with TRBD1. The CDR3 has 13 amino acids. V lost 6 bases to trimming and J lost 4 bases; unmatched junction nucleotides: 7. From germline, CDR1 is SQVTM and CDR2 ANQGSEA. The CDR3 protein is CSVWETGGTEAFF. The CDR3 DNA reads TGCAGCGTGTGGGAAACAGGGGGCACTGAAGCTTTCTTT.

The sample holds a few counts of this clone. The J gene is TRBJ2-7, the V gene TRBV7-2, with D maybe TRBD2 (6 bases). The CDR3 sequence is 16 residues long. In germline, CDR1 is SGHTA, CDR2 FQGNSA. Trimming removed 4 bases at V and 1 base at J, with 17 bases between. CDR3 protein: CASSWRGNHASYEQYF. The CDR3 nucleotides are TGTGCCAGCAGCTGGCGGGGTAATCACGCTTCCTACGAGCAGTACTTC.

The chain has TRBV11-1 and TRBJ2-1; a possible D gene is TRBD2 (5 bases). With 3 bases removed from V and 3 bases from J, the gap between germline ends came to 21 bases. Germline V lookup: CDR1 SGHAT, CDR2 FQDESV (reference sequence). There are 18 residues in the CDR3. In nucleotides, the CDR3 is TGTGCCAGCAGCTTCCGGGGAAGTGAGGGAGTCGGCTACAATGAGCAGTTCTTC. Its protein is CASSFRGSEGVGYNEQFF.